Detailed here is one T cell receptor (beta chain). These data belong to a study of cytomegalovirus exposure and HLA in healthy donors. PCR was performed using 60 Vbeta and 13 Jbeta primers. The repertoire was sequenced with immunoSEQ multiplex PCR; TCRdb's copy has only in-frame clones and lacks some. The sample has 150,000 to 200,000 clones, 60% to 85% seen once. After removal of 4 bases from V and 3 bases from J, the junction contained 3 bases not matched to a gene. CDR1 SGHRS and CDR2 YFSETQ come from the germline V gene. The CDR3 is 15 residues long. This TCR came from a female donor in good health and CMV-seronegative. The sequencing input was PBMCs. The J gene is TRBJ2-5, the V gene TRBV5-1; 13 bases map to TRBD2. The CDR3 is CASSLGLAGEETQYF. In nucleotides, the CDR3 is TGCGCCAGCAGCCTAGGACTAGCGGGGGAAGAGACCCAGTACTTC.